The present TCR beta chain was sequenced within a study of blood T cell repertoires in COVID-19. Clones were sequenced by immunoSEQ multiplex PCR, and TCRdb holds only the in-frame ones, with some missing. This sample carries around 230,000 clones, 75% to 90% of them seen once, and the ten largest clones take 3.3%. The sample consisted of PBMCs or T cells enriched from blood (not recorded which). This clonotype originated in a woman aged 40 to 49 with acute COVID-19.

In DNA form, the CDR3 reads TGTGCCAGCAGTGAATCCGCGGTATACAATGAGCAGTTCTTC. Protein sequence: CASSESAVYNEQFF. V and J are TRBV25-1 and TRBJ2-1; no reliable D call. The CDR3 is made up of 14 amino acids. CDR1 is MGHDK, CDR2 SYGVNS, per germline. V was clipped by 1 base and J by 4 bases, with 8 bases between them. Together with reference TRBV25-1 and TRBJ2-1, the CDR3 gives the full variable domain: EADIYQTPRYLVIGTGKKITLECSQTMGHDKMYWYQQDPGMELHLIHYSYGVNSTEKGDLSSESTVSRIRTEHFPLTLESARPSHTSQYLCASSESAVYNEQFFGPGTRLTVL.